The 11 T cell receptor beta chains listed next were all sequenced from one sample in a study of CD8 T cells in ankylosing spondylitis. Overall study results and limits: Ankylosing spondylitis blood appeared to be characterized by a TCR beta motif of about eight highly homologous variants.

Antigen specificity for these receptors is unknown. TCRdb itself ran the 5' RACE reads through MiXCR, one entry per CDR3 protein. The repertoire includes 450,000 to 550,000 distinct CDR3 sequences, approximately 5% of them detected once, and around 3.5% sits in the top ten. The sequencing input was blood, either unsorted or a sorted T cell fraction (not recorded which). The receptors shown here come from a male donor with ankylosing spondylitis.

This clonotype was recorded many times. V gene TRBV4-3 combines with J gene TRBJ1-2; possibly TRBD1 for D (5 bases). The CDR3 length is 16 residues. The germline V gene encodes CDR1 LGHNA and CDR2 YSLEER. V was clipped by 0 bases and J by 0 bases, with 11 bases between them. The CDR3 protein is CASSQDWGIPNYGYTF. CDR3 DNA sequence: TGCGCCAGCAGCCAAGATTGGGGGATCCCTAACTATGGCTACACCTTC.

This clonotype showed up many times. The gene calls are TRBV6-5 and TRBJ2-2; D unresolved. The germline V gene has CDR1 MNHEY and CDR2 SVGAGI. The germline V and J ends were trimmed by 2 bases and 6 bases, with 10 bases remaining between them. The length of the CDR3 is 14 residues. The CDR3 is CASSYRRPAGELFF. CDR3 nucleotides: TGTGCCAGCAGTTACCGCCGGCCGGCCGGGGAGCTGTTTTTT.

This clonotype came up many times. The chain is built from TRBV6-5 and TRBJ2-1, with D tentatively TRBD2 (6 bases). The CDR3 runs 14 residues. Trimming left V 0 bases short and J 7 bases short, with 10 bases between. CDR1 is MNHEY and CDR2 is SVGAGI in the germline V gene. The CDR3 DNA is TGTGCCAGCAGTTACTCCCAGCGGGCAAATGAGCAGTTCTTC. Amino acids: CASSYSQRANEQFF.

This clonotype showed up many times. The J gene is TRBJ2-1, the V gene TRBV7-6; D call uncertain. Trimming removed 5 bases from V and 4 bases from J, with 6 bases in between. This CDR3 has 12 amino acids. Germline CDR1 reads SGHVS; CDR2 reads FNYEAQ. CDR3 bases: TGTGCCAGCAGCGTAGGGTACAATGAGCAGTTCTTC. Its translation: CASSVGYNEQFF.

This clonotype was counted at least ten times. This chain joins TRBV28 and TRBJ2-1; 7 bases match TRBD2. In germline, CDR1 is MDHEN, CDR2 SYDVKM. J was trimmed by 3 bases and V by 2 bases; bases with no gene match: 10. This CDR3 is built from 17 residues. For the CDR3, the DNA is TGTGCCAGCAGTTTAGGGCGGGGGTGGAGAGACTACAATGAGCAGTTCTTC. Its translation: CASSLGRGWRDYNEQFF.

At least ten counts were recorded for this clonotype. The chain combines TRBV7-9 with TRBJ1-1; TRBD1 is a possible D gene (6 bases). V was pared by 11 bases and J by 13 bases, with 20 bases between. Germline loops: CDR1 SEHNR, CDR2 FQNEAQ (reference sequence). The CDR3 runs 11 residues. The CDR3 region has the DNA TGTGCCTACAACGCCGGGACAAGAGTTTTCTTT. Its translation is CAYNAGTRVFF.

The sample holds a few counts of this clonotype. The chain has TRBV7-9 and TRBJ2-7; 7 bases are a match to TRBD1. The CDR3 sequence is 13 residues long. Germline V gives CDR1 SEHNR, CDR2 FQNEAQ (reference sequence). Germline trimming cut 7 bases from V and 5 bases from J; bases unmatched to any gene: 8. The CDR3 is CASILTTGDEQYF. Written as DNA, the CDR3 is TGTGCCAGCATCCTCACTACAGGGGACGAGCAGTACTTC.

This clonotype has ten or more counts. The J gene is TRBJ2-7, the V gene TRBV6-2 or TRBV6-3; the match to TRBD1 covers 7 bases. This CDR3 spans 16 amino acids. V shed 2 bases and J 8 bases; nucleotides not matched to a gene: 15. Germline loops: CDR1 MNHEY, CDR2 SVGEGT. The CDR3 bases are TGTGCCAGCAGTTACGCCCCCCGGGACAGAGGGCTAAAGCAGTACTTC. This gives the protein CASSYAPRDRGLKQYF.

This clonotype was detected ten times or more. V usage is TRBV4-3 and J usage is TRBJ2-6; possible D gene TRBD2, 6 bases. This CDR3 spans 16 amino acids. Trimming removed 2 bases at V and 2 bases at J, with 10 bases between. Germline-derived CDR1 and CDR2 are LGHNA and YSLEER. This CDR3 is CASSQTTGAGANVLTF. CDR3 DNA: TGCGCCAGCAGCCAAACAACGGGGGCTGGGGCCAACGTCCTGACTTTC.

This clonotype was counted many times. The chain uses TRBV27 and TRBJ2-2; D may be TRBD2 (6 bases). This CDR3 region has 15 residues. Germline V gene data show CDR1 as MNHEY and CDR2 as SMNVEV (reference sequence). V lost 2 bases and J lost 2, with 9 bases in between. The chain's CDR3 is CASSLRLGNTGELFF. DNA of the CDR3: TGTGCCAGCAGTTTACGACTAGGAAACACCGGGGAGCTGTTTTTT.

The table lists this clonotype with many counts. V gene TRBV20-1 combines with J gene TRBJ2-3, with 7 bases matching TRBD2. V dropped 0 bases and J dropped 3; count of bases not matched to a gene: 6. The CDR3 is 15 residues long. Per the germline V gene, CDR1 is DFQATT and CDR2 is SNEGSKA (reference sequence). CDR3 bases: TGCAGTGCTAGAGATGGGTTGGGGGGGACAGATACGCAGTATTTT. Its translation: CSARDGLGGTDTQYF.